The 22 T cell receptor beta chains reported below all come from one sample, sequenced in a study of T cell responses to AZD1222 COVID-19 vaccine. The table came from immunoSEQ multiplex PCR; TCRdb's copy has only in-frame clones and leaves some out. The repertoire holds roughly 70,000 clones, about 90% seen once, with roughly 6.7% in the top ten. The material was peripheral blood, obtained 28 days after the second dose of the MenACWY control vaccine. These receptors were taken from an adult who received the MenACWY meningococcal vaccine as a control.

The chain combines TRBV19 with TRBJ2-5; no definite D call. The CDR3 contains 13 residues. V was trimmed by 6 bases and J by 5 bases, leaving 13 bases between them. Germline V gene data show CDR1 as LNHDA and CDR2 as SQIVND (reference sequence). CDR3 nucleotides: TGTGCCAGTAGGGACGGTGTAGAGGAGACCCAGTACTTC. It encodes CASRDGVEETQYF.

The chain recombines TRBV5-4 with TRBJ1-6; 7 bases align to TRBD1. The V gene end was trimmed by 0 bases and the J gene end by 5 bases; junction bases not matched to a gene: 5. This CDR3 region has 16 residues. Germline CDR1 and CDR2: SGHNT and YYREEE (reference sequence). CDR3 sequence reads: CASSLEGQPNNSPLHF. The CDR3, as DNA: TGTGCCAGCAGCTTGGAGGGACAGCCAAATAATTCACCCCTCCACTTT.

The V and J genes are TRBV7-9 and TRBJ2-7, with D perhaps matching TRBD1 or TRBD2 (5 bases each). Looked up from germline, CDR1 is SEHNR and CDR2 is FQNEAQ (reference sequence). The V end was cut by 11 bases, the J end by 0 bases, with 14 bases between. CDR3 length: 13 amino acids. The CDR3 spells CAGREGNSYEQYF. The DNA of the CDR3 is TGTGCCGGCCGAGAGGGGAACTCCTACGAGCAGTACTTC. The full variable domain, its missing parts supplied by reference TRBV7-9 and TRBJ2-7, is DTGVSQNPRHKITKRGQNVTFRCDPISEHNRLYWYRQTLGQGPEFLTYFQNEAQLEKSRLLSDRFSAERPKGSFSTLEIQRTEQGDSAMYLCAGREGNSYEQYFGPGTRLTVT.

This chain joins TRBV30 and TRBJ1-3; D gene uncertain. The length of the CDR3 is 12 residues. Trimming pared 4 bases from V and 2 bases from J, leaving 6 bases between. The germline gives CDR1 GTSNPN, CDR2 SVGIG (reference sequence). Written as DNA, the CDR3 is TGTGCCTGGATCCCCACTGGAAACACCATATATTTT. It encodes CAWIPTGNTIYF.

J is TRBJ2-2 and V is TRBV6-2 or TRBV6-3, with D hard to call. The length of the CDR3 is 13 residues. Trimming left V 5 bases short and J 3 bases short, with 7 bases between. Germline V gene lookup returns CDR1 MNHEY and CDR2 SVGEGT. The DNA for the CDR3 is TGTGCCAGCAGTAAAACAGACACCGGGGAGCTGTTTTTT. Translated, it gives CASSKTDTGELFF.

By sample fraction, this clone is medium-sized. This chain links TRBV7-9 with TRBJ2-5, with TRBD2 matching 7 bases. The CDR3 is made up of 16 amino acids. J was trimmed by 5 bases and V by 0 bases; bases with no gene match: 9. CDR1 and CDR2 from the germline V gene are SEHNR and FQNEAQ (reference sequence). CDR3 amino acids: CASSLAVDTSDETQYF. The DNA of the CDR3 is TGTGCCAGCAGCTTAGCGGTCGACACTAGCGACGAGACCCAGTACTTC.

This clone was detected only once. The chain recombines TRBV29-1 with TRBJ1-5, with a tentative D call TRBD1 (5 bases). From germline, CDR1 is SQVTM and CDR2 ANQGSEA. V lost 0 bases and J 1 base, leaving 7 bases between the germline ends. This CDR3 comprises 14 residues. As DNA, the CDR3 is TGCAGCGTTGAAGAGGGGGACAGCAATCAGCCCCAGCATTTT. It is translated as CSVEEGDSNQPQHF.

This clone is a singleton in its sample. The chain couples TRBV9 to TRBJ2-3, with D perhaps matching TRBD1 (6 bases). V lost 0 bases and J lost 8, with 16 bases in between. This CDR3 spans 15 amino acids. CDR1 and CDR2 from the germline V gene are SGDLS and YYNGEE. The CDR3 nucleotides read TGTGCCAGCAGCGTAGCGGCAGGGGTCGTAGGTACGCAGTATTTT. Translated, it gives CASSVAAGVVGTQYF.

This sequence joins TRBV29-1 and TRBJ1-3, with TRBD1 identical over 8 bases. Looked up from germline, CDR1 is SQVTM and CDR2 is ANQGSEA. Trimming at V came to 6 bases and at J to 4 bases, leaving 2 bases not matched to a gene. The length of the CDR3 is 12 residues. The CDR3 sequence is CSVGTGGNTIYF. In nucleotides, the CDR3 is TGCAGCGTGGGGACAGGCGGAAACACCATATATTTT.

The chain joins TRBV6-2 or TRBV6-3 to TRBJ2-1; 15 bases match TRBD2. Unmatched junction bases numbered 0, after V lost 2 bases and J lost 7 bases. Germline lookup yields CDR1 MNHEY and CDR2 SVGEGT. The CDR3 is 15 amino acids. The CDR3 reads CASSYGTSGGNEQFF. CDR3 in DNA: TGTGCCAGCAGTTACGGGACTAGCGGGGGGAATGAGCAGTTCTTC.

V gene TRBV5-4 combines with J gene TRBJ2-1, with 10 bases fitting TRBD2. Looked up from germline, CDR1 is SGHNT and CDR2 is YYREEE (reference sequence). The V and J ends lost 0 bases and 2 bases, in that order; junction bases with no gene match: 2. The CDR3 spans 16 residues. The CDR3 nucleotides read TGTGCCAGCAGCTTGGGAACTAGCGGGACCTACAATGAGCAGTTCTTC. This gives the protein CASSLGTSGTYNEQFF.

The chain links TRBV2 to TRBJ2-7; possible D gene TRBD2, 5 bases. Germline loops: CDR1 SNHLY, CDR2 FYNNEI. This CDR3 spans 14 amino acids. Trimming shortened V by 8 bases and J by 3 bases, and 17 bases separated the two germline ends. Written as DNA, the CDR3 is TGTGCCAGCGGACGGGGAACTTCGAACTACGAGCAGTACTTC. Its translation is CASGRGTSNYEQYF.

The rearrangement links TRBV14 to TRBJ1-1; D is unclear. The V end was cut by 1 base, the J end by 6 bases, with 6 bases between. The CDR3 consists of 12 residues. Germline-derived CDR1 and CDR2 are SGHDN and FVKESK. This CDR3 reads CASSQGRAEAFF. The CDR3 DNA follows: TGTGCCAGCAGCCAAGGTAGGGCTGAAGCTTTCTTT.

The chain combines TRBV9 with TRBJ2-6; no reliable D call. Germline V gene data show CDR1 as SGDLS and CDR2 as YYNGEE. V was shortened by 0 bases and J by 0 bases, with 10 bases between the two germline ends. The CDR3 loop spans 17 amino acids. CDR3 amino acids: CASSVGGETSGANVLTF. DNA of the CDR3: TGTGCCAGCAGCGTAGGTGGAGAAACCTCTGGGGCCAACGTCCTGACTTTC.

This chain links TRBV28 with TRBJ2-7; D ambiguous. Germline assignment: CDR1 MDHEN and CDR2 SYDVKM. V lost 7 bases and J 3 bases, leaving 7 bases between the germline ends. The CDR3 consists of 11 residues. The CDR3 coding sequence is TGTGCCAGCACCGGTAACTACGAGCAGTACTTC. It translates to CASTGNYEQYF.

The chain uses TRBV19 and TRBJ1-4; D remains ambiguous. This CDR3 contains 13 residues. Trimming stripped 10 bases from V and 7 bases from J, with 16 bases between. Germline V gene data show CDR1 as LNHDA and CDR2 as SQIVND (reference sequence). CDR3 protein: CATSRQGIEKLFF. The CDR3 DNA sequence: TGTGCCACCAGTAGACAAGGGATTGAAAAACTGTTTTTT.

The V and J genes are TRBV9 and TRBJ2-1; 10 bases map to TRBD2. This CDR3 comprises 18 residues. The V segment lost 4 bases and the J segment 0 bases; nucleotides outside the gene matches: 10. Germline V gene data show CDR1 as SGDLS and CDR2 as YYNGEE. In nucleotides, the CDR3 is TGTGCCAGCAGCTCGCCCGGGACTAGCGCTCGCTCCTACAATGAGCAGTTCTTC. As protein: CASSSPGTSARSYNEQFF.

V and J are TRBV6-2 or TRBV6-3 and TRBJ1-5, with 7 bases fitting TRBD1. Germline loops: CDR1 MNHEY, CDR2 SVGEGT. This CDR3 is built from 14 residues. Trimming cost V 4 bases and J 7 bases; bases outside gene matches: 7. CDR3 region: CASSFGQQGQPQHF. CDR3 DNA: TGTGCCAGCAGTTTCGGCCAACAGGGGCAGCCCCAGCATTTT.

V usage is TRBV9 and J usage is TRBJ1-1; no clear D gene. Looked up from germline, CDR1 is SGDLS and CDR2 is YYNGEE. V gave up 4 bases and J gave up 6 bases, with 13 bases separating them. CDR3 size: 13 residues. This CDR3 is CASSPSDGAEAFF. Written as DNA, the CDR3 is TGTGCCAGCAGCCCCAGCGATGGGGCTGAAGCTTTCTTT.

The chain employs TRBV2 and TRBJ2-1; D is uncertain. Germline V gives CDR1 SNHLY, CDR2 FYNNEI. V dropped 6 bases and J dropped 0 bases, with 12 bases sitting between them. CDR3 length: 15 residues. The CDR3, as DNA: TGTGCCAGCAGAAGTGACACCAGCTCCTACAATGAGCAGTTCTTC. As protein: CASRSDTSSYNEQFF.

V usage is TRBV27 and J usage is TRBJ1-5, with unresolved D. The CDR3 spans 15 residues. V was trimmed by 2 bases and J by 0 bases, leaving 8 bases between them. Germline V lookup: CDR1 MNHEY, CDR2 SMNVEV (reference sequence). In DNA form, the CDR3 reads TGTGCCAGCAGTTTACTCCCCCATAGCAATCAGCCCCAGCATTTT. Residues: CASSLLPHSNQPQHF.

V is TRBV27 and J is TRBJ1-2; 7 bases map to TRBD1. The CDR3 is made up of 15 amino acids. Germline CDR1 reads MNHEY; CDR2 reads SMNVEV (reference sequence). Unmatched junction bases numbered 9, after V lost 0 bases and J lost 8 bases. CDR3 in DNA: TGTGCCAGCAGTTTATCTGACAGGGAGTCGGGCGGCTACACCTTC. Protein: CASSLSDRESGGYTF.